Following are 2 T cell receptor beta chains from one sample sequenced in a study of T cell repertoires in cytomegalovirus infection. In TCRdb, the reads were re-called with MiXCR into one record per CDR3 protein. The sample has approximately 500,000 distinct CDR3 sequences; about 33% are singletons. Their antigens remain unidentified. This material consisted of cultured PBMCs, taken from culture after CMV antigen stimulation. All receptors come from a human donor in good health (CMV status not recorded). Some clones in this sample may be carry-over from other donors' samples.

This clonotype was picked up one time. The J gene is TRBJ2-5, the V gene TRBV6-6, with 16 bases matching TRBD2. Per germline, CDR1 MNHNY and CDR2 SVGAGI (reference sequence). V lost 2 bases, J lost 5 bases, and 8 bases stayed unmatched. The CDR3 totals 18 residues. The CDR3 region has the DNA TGTGCCAGCAGTTACGGGACTAGCGGGAGGGCTGGATGGGAGACCCAGTACTTC. Amino acid sequence: CASSYGTSGRAGWETQYF.

This rearrangement joins TRBV20-1 to TRBJ2-7; D unclear. Trimming pared 5 bases from V and 1 base from J, leaving 12 bases between. The CDR3 has 13 residues. Germline V gene sequence: CDR1 DFQATT, CDR2 SNEGSKA (reference sequence). The CDR3 DNA follows: TGCAGTGCTCCCCGGCCCGGGTCCTACGAGCAGTACTTC. Amino acids: CSAPRPGSYEQYF.